A selection of T cell receptor beta chains follows, all from one sample in a study of blood T cell repertoires in COVID-19. TCRdb's copy holds only in-frame clones and misses some; the assay was immunoSEQ multiplex PCR. The sample contains under 350,000 clones, around 86% of which appear only once. Sequences were obtained from PBMCs or T cells enriched from blood (not recorded which). The source of these receptors is a woman aged 40 to 49 with acute COVID-19. The conserved cysteine and the conserved F or W are not part of the CDR3 here.

V: TRBV3-1/TRBV3-2
CDR3: ASSRLGGAGATDTQY

V: TRBV7-9
CDR3: ASSLQRENTEAF

V: TRBV5-4
CDR3: ASSPGLASYNEQF

V: TRBV18
CDR3: ASSPQQIENEQF

V: TRBV6-5
CDR3: ASIPGQGAYGYT

V: TRBV4-1
CDR3: ASSFRDTMLTDTQY

V: TRBV6-5
CDR3: ASSYSTLHEKLF

V: TRBV15
CDR3: ATSRGVETEAF

V: TRBV11-2
CDR3: ASSALRGGRPNYGYT

V: TRBV4-1
CDR3: ASSQEVQVATQY

V: TRBV10-1
CDR3: ASSGWAHMNTGELF

V: TRBV5-1
CDR3: ASSLGRQLNYGYT

V: TRBV5-8
CDR3: ASTTPVGVYYEQY

V: TRBV7-9
CDR3: ASEVGGANVLT

V: TRBV7-8
CDR3: ASGSGYSNQPQH

V: TRBV7-2
CDR3: ASSLGPTNSPLH

V: TRBV20-1
CDR3: TAGVGYT

V: TRBV4-3
CDR3: ASSQGGGIWDTEAF

V: TRBV7-8
CDR3: ASSQGASGTWGNEQF

V: TRBV6-5
CDR3: ASRLRQDQF

V: TRBV7-2
CDR3: ASSLGTPETQY

V: TRBV7-9
CDR3: ASSLMGGANQPQH

V: TRBV25-1
CDR3: ASSDPTGPAGNTEAF

V: TRBV5-4
CDR3: ASSLVGRDNYGYT

V: TRBV9
CDR3: ASSVGLAVNTGELF

V: TRBV10-3
CDR3: AIKFTEGYEQY

V: TRBV3-1/TRBV3-2
CDR3: ASSHPAGYGYT